The T cell receptor (beta chain) under discussion was sequenced for a study of CD8 T cells in Susac syndrome. Study-level findings and limits: The study recognized that its TCR sequencing and HLA analysis covered a relatively small number of individuals.

TCR beta sequencing covered blood CD8+ and CD4+ T cells. Purification of the CD8+ and CD4+ T cells relied on negative isolation, and TEMRA cells underwent FACS enrichment. Reverse transcription used roughly 0.5 to 1 ug RNA and random hexamers. Amplification of TCR beta CDR3 spanned 54 Vbeta and 13 Jbeta via immunoSEQ multiplex PCR. TCRdb reprocessed the immunoSEQ multiplex PCR reads via MiXCR and lists one record per CDR3 protein. Of over 150,000 distinct CDR3 sequences in the sample, approximately 95% were seen once. Turning to this clonotype: As yet, its antigen is unknown.

This receptor was obtained from a human donor with multiple sclerosis. Sequencing was done on a sample of CD4+ T cells from PBMCs.

The chain's CDR3 is CASSGGLRGYTF. CDR3 bases: TGTGCCAGCAGCGGGGGTCTTCGTGGCTACACCTTC. The gene calls are TRBV7-9 and TRBJ1-2; a weak D match, TRBD1 (5 bases). CDR1 and CDR2 (germline): SEHNR, FQNEAQ (reference sequence). Between the trimmed V and J ends, which lost 5 bases and 7 bases, there was a span of 11 bases. The CDR3 is 12 residues long.